Listed below are T cell receptor beta chains from one sample, sequenced in a study of CD8+CD57+ T cells in acquired aplastic anemia. TCRdb passed the reads through MiXCR, listing each CDR3 protein once. The repertoire has hundreds of thousands of distinct CDR3 sequences, 65% to 80% of them found once; the top ten carry 3.5% to 4.5%. Sequenced: sorted CD4+, CD8+, or CD8+CD57+ T cells (not recorded which) from PBMCs. Receptors were obtained from a human donor in good health, serving as a control. Both conserved end residues are part of each CDR3. A D gene is named only where the DNA matches it firmly. Some rows mark clone size as missing; the rest say once, few, many or name a class of expanded clone.

- - TRBJ2-1 TRBV9 CATSASRLAGGRYEQFF TGTGCCACCAGTGCAAGCCGGCTAGCCGGGGGACGGTATGAGCAGTTCTTC
- - TRBJ1-3 TRBV9 CASSVDPRTDSGNTIYF TGTGCCAGCAGCGTAGACCCGAGGACGGACTCTGGAAACACCATATATTTT
TRBD1 - TRBJ1-5 TRBV7-9 CARSLSSGTGGLTQHF TGTGCCAGAAGCTTATCATCCGGGACAGGGGGTTTGACCCAGCATTTT
- few TRBJ1-2 TRBV15 CATSRGGDDYGYTF TGTGCCACCAGCAGAGGGGGGGACGACTATGGCTACACCTTC
TRBD1 - TRBJ1-3 TRBV5-1 CASSFGQVGNTIYF TGCGCCAGCAGCTTCGGACAGGTTGGAAACACCATATATTTT
TRBD1 - TRBJ1-2 TRBV9 CASSWDSLNYGDTF TGTGCCAGCAGCTGGGACAGCCTGAACTATGGCGACACCTTC
- many TRBJ2-1 TRBV4-3 CASSQEVGPYNEQFF TGCGCCAGCAGCCAAGAGGTAGGGCCCTACAATGAGCAGTTCTTC
TRBD1 many TRBJ2-3 TRBV7-2 CASSPGTGTFDTQYF TGTGCCAGCAGCCCCGGGACAGGGACTTTCGATACGCAGTATTTT
- - TRBJ1-1 TRBV15 CATSRGADEAFF TGTGCCACCAGTAGAGGGGCTGATGAAGCTTTCTTT
- - TRBJ1-4 TRBV7-2 CASSLERGGEKLFF TGTGCCAGCAGCTTAGAAAGGGGTGGCGAGAAACTGTTTTTT
- - TRBJ2-1 TRBV7-6 CASSQIPSGTEAF TGTGCCAGCAGCCAGATCCCGTCCGGGACTGAAGCCTTC
- few TRBJ1-1 TRBV10-2 CASSDRGQNTEAFF TGCGCCAGCAGTGATCGGGGGCAGAACACTGAAGCTTTCTTT
TRBD2 - TRBJ2-3 TRBV12-3/TRBV12-4 CASMCSGGDTDTQYF TGTGCCAGCATGTGCAGCGGGGGGGACACAGATACGCAGTATTTT
- - TRBJ2-1 TRBV7-2 CASSIDGQGPRTKQFF TGTGCCAGCAGTATCGACGGGCAGGGGCCGCGCACTAAGCAGTTCTTC
- - TRBJ2-7 TRBV9 CASTPLTVSGANEQYF TGTGCCAGCACCCCGTTAACGGTGTCTGGGGCCAACGAGCAGTACTTC
- - TRBJ2-1 TRBV5-1 CASSRDSEGLYLVSSYNEQFF TGTGCCAGCAGCCGGGACAGCGAGGGACTTTACCTTGTTAGCTCCTACAATGAGCAGTTCTTC
TRBD2 many TRBJ2-1 TRBV20-1 CSAGGARSGGSSYNEQFF TGCAGTGCTGGGGGGGCAAGAAGCGGGGGAAGCTCCTACAATGAGCAGTTCTTC
TRBD1 few TRBJ2-5 TRBV20-1 CSAPKTQGLSVAETQYF TGCAGTGCGCCGAAAACACAGGGGTTGTCGGTAGCTGAGACCCAGTACTTC
- many TRBJ1-2 TRBV13 CASSIRPGTHTF TGTGCCAGCAGCATACGTCCAGGGACCCACACCTTC
- - TRBJ1-2 TRBV7-2 CASSLETGAYGYTF TGTGCCAGCAGCTTAGAGACAGGAGCCTATGGCTACACCTTC
TRBD2 - TRBJ2-1 TRBV5-1 CASSPRTSGRFF TGTGCCAGCAGCCCGAGGACTAGCGGGCGGTTCTTC
- few TRBJ1-3 TRBV15 CATGTTGNTIYF TGTGCCACCGGGACAACCGGAAACACCATATATTTT
- - TRBJ1-2 TRBV14 CASSQDYLNSYGYTF TGTGCCAGCAGCCAAGATTACCTAAACTCCTATGGCTACACCTTC
TRBD1 - TRBJ1-2 TRBV7-9 CASSKSAGTGGSHGYTF TGCGCCAGCAGTAAATCCGCCGGGACAGGGGGTAGTCACGGCTACACCTTC
TRBD1 - TRBJ2-3 TRBV29-1 CSVEGGQGRTDTQYF TGCAGCGTTGAAGGGGGACAGGGGAGGACAGATACGCAGTATTTT
TRBD1 - TRBJ1-1 TRBV11-2 CASSPGTGSLLKAFF TGTGCCAGCAGCCCCGGGACAGGGTCCCTGCTGAAAGCTTTCTTT
- - TRBJ1-1 TRBV11-2 CASSLSGNDTEAFF TGTGCCAGCAGCTTAAGCGGTAATGACACTGAAGCTTTCTTT
TRBD1 - TRBJ2-5 TRBV20-1 CSALRQGSETQYF TGCAGTGCTCTGAGACAGGGATCAGAGACCCAGTACTTC
TRBD1 - TRBJ1-1 TRBV6-1 CASTCGQGSTEAFF TGTGCCAGCACTTGTGGACAGGGGTCCACTGAAGCTTTCTTT
TRBD1 few TRBJ1-4 TRBV7-7 CASSSLGQGREKLFF TGTGCCAGCAGCAGCCTGGGACAGGGGCGTGAAAAACTGTTTTTT
TRBD2 - TRBJ2-3 TRBV7-2 CASSYSRGGEEETF TGTGCCAGCAGTTACTCGCGCGGGGGGGAGGAAGAGACTTTT
TRBD1 many TRBJ2-1 TRBV15 CATSRGQGLSSYNEQFF TGTGCCACCAGCAGGGGACAGGGCCTCAGCTCCTACAATGAGCAGTTCTTC
TRBD1 few TRBJ1-2 TRBV7-2 CASSSGQGRDYGYTF TGTGCCAGCAGCTCGGGACAGGGGCGGGACTATGGCTACACCTTC
TRBD2 many TRBJ2-2 TRBV9 CASTQVGRGAGTGELFF TGTGCCAGCACCCAAGTCGGGCGGGGGGCCGGGACCGGGGAGCTGTTTTTT
- many TRBJ2-3 TRBV11-3 CASSLGVRGGNDTDTQYF TGTGCCAGCAGCTTAGGAGTCAGGGGAGGGAACGACACAGATACGCAGTATTTT
- - TRBJ1-5 TRBV20-1 CSANPGHSNQPQHF TGCAGTGCCAACCCCGGGCATAGCAATCAGCCCCAGCATTTT
- - TRBJ1-1 TRBV7-2 CASSPRTSGGAATF TGTGCCAGCAGCCCCCGGACTAGCGGGGGGGCCGCCACCTTT
TRBD1 - TRBJ2-1 TRBV5-1 CASSSINRGLPYNEQFF TGCGCCAGCAGCTCGATAAACAGGGGGCTGCCGTACAATGAGCAGTTCTTC
TRBD1 few TRBJ1-2 TRBV5-6 CASSLEGQGEGGYTF TGTGCCAGCAGCTTGGAAGGACAGGGGGAGGGCGGCTACACCTTC